These 14 T cell receptor beta chains were all obtained from the same sample, sequenced in a study of cytomegalovirus exposure and HLA in healthy donors. It was with 60 Vbeta and 13 Jbeta primers that the PCR ran. Assay used: immunoSEQ multiplex PCR; TCRdb lists only in-frame clones, some missing. The table has 150,000 to 200,000 clones, around 80% seen once. The sample comprised PBMCs. The receptors were sampled from a woman aged 40-49 years in good health and CMV-seropositive.

The V call is TRBV7-2, the J call TRBJ2-7; the match to TRBD2 covers 7 bases. The CDR3 loop spans 14 amino acids. Trimming cost V 0 bases and J 5 bases; bases outside gene matches: 4. In germline, CDR1 is SGHTA, CDR2 FQGNSA. The CDR3 DNA follows: TGTGCCAGCAGCTTAGCGGGAGGGCCGGACGAGCAGTACTTC. Amino acid sequence: CASSLAGGPDEQYF. The full variable domain, completed using reference TRBV7-2 and TRBJ2-7, is GAGVSQSPSNKVTEKGKDVELRCDPISGHTALYWYRQSLGQGLEFLIYFQGNSAPDKSGLPSDRFSAERTGGSVSTLTIQRTQQEDSAVYLCASSLAGGPDEQYFGPGTRLTVT.

The chain links TRBV6-5 to TRBJ1-2; TRBD1 matches 9 bases. This CDR3 contains 15 residues. Germline V lookup: CDR1 MNHEY, CDR2 SVGAGI. V trimming: 6 bases; J trimming: 7 bases; junction bases outside the gene matches: 12. The CDR3: CASRGQGQRNFGYTF. In DNA, the CDR3 is TGTGCCAGCAGGGGACAGGGACAGAGGAATTTTGGCTACACCTTC.

About this clone: One end of the junction does not line up with germline, which may come from a read error. This rearrangement joins TRBV7-9 to TRBJ2-1, with 14 bases matching TRBD2. Germline V gene lookup returns CDR1 SEHNR and CDR2 FQNEAQ (reference sequence). The CDR3 has 18 amino acids. CDR3: CASSLGTSGSSSDNEQFF. CDR3 nucleotide sequence: TGTGCCAGCAGCTTGGGGACTAGCGGGAGTAGCTCCGACAATGAGCAGTTCTTC. Full variable domain (rest looked up from reference TRBV7-9 and TRBJ2-1): DTGVSQNPRHKITKRGQNVTFRCDPISEHNRLYWYRQTLGQGPEFLTYFQNEAQLEKSRLLSDRFSAERPKGSFSTLEIQRTEQGDSAMYLCASSLGTSGSSSDNEQFFGPGTRLTVL.

The sample holds one count of this clone. This chain connects TRBV28 to TRBJ1-5, with D possibly being TRBD1 (5 bases). CDR3 length: 13 amino acids. Per germline, CDR1 MDHEN and CDR2 SYDVKM. Deletions cut 6 bases from V and 8 bases from J, with 14 bases between. This CDR3 reads CASRTVLLEPQHF. The CDR3 nucleotides read TGTGCCAGCAGGACAGTCCTATTAGAGCCCCAGCATTTT.

This clone occurred a few times. The rearrangement uses TRBV14 and TRBJ1-2; 10 bases are a match to TRBD1. This CDR3 is 15 amino acids long. V was pared by 2 bases and J by 4 bases, with 4 bases of the junction left unmatched. Germline CDR1 and CDR2: SGHDN and FVKESK. CDR3 sequence: CASSQLDRGSYGYTF. DNA of the CDR3: TGTGCCAGCAGCCAATTGGACAGGGGGTCCTATGGCTACACCTTC.

CDR3 region: CASSLRGLVTSSHLAPGYTF. DNA for the CDR3: TGTGCCAGCAGCCTCAGGGGGCTTGTAACATCATCACATCTTGCTCCAGGCTACACCTTC. The rearrangement links TRBV7-8 to TRBJ1-2, with TRBD1 matching 8 bases. The germline gives CDR1 SGHVS, CDR2 FQNEAQ. This CDR3 is 20 amino acids long. J gave up 8 bases and V 5 bases, and 28 bases lay outside the gene matches. Filled out from reference TRBV7-8 and TRBJ1-2, the complete variable domain reads GAGVSQSPRYKVAKRGQDVALRCDPISGHVSLFWYQQALGQGPEFLTYFQNEAQLDKSGLPSDRFFAERPEGSVSTLKIQRTQQEDSAVYLCASSLRGLVTSSHLAPGYTFGSGTRLTVV.

CDR3 bases: TGTGCCAGCAGCTTAGATGGGGGACAAGACACTGAAGCTTTCTTT. It codes for CASSLDGGQDTEAFF. The chain joins TRBV11-3 to TRBJ1-1, with TRBD1 as a possible D gene (6 bases). Germline CDR1 reads SGHNT; CDR2 reads YENEEA. Trimming pared 0 bases from V and 3 bases from J, leaving 11 bases between. The CDR3 sequence is 15 residues long.

The CDR3 region has the DNA TGTGCCAGCACCACATCGGGGTCTGAAGCTTTCTTT. The encoded protein is CASTTSGSEAFF. The chain combines TRBV5-5 with TRBJ1-1; no definite D call. The CDR3 is made up of 12 amino acids. Germline values: CDR1 SGHKS, CDR2 YYEKEE (reference sequence). Trimming removed 6 bases from V and 6 bases from J, with 12 bases in between. The full variable domain, its missing parts supplied by reference TRBV5-5 and TRBJ1-1, is DAGVTQSPTHLIKTRGQQVTLRCSPISGHKSVSWYQQVLGQGPQFIFQYYEKEERGRGNFPDRFSARQFPNYSSELNVNALLLGDSALYLCASTTSGSEAFFGQGTRLTVV.

This clone was observed a single time. CDR3 DNA sequence: TGTGCCAGCAGTAACACAGGGGACGGCTACACCTTC. Translated, it gives CASSNTGDGYTF. The gene calls are TRBV27 and TRBJ1-2; 7 bases are a match to TRBD1. The V and J ends lost 5 bases and 8 bases, in that order; junction bases with no gene match: 5. Germline V gene sequence: CDR1 MNHEY, CDR2 SMNVEV (reference sequence). The CDR3 is made up of 12 amino acids.

The chain joins TRBV28 to TRBJ1-2; tentatively, D is TRBD1 (5 bases). Germline lookup yields CDR1 MDHEN and CDR2 SYDVKM. The V end was cut by 6 bases, the J end by 6 bases, with 14 bases between. CDR3 length: 13 amino acids. The chain's CDR3 is CASRDGASNGYTF. CDR3 nucleotides: TGTGCCAGCAGGGATGGGGCCTCCAATGGCTACACCTTC.

The chain links TRBV29-1 to TRBJ2-4, with 10 bases lining up with TRBD2. Trimming at V came to 4 bases and at J to 8 bases, leaving 8 bases not matched to a gene. The CDR3 length is 14 residues. Germline CDR1 is SQVTM and CDR2 is ANQGSEA. CDR3 in DNA: TGCAGCGTTGGGCTAGCGGGAGTCAGGCACATTCAGTACTTC. Amino acid sequence: CSVGLAGVRHIQYF.

V is TRBV27 and J is TRBJ2-7; 8 nucleotides align to TRBD1. This CDR3 contains 14 residues. Trimming at V came to 6 bases and at J to 0 bases, leaving 4 bases not matched to a gene. The germline gives CDR1 MNHEY, CDR2 SMNVEV (reference sequence). CDR3 loop: CASRRTGSSYEQYF. DNA of the CDR3: TGTGCCAGCAGGCGGACAGGGAGCTCCTACGAGCAGTACTTC.

The chain is built from TRBV19 and TRBJ2-3, with TRBD2 as a possible D gene (6 bases). Trimming removed 5 bases from V and 0 bases from J, with 15 bases in between. The germline gives CDR1 LNHDA, CDR2 SQIVND (reference sequence). CDR3 size: 16 residues. This CDR3 reads CASSPLGGISTDTQYF. CDR3 nucleotide sequence: TGTGCCAGTAGTCCCCTGGGAGGAATTAGCACAGATACGCAGTATTTT.

The chain has TRBV6-6 and TRBJ1-2; TRBD1 might be the D (5 bases). This CDR3 is 12 amino acids long. V shed 6 bases and J shed 5 bases, with 10 bases lying between them. The V gene's germline CDR1 is MNHNY and CDR2 SVGAGI (reference sequence). CDR3 in amino acids: CASRDREYGYTF. The CDR3 DNA follows: TGTGCCAGCAGAGACAGAGAATATGGCTACACCTTC.